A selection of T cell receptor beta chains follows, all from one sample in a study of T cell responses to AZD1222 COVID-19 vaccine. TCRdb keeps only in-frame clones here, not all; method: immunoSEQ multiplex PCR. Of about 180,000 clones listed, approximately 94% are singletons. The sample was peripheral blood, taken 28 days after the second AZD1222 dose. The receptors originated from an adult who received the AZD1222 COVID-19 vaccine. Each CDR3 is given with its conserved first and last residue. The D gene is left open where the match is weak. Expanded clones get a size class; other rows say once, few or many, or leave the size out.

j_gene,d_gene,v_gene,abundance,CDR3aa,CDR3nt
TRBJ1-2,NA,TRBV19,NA,CASRLGYYGYTF,TGTGCCAGTAGGCTGGGGTATTACGGCTACACCTTC
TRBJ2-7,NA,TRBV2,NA,CASRPHGGPWQYF,TGTGCCAGCAGACCCCATGGGGGACCCTGGCAGTACTTC
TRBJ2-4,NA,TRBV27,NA,CASSPRGSKNIQYF,TGTGCCAGCAGTCCCCGGGGCAGCAAAAACATTCAGTACTTC
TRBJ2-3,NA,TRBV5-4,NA,CASSLEARRCTDTQYF,TGTGCCAGCAGCTTGGAAGCGAGGAGGTGCACAGATACGCAGTATTTT
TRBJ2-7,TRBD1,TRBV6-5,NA,CASSRTGGTYEQYF,TGTGCCAGCAGTCGCACAGGGGGAACCTACGAGCAGTACTTC
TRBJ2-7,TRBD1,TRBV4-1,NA,CASSQDNRGDWEQYF,TGCGCCAGCAGCCAAGATAACAGGGGTGATTGGGAGCAGTACTTC
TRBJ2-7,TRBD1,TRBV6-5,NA,CASSRGTAPYYEQYF,TGTGCCAGCAGTCGAGGGACAGCCCCATACTACGAGCAGTACTTC
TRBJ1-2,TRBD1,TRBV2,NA,CASSGDSPYGYTF,TGTGCCAGCAGTGGGGACAGCCCCTATGGCTACACCTTT
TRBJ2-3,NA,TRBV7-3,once,CASSLGLYSTDTQYF,TGTGCCAGCAGCTTGGGACTGTATAGCACAGATACGCAGTATTTT
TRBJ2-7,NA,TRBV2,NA,CASTGAAVPYEQYF,TGTGCCAGCACCGGGGCTGCCGTCCCCTACGAGCAGTACTTC
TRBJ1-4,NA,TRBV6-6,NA,CASTTPGTENEKLFF,TGTGCCAGCACCACGCCCGGGACGGAGAATGAAAAACTGTTTTTT
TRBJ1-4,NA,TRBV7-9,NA,CASSLTGNEKLFF,TGTGCCAGCAGCCTCACAGGGAATGAAAAACTGTTTTTT
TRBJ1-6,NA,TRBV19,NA,CASSMQSSYNSPLHF,TGTGCCAGTAGTATGCAGTCCTCCTATAATTCACCCCTCCACTTT
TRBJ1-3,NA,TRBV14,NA,CASSQDLGRVKGNTIYF,TGTGCCAGCAGCCAAGATCTTGGCAGGGTAAAGGGAAACACCATATATTTT